Sequencing of this T cell receptor beta chain was carried out in a study of cytomegalovirus exposure and HLA in healthy donors. Study-wide findings and caveats: When analyzed later, a missense DCLRE1C variant was found to be linked to TCR beta V- and J-gene trimming.

Trimming pared 1 base from V and 3 bases from J, leaving 12 bases between. The germline V gene has CDR1 MGHRA and CDR2 YSYEKL. The CDR3 runs to 15 residues. Remarks on this clone: Its target is not known.

Use of 60 Vbeta and 13 Jbeta primers characterized the PCR. Source study methods: Later, 80 million or so unique TCR beta chains were counted in an analysis, and approximately 10 million of them were shared. TCRdb keeps only in-frame clones here, not all; method: immunoSEQ multiplex PCR. D and trimming were read from the DNA, whereas the V and J calls and clone size are those reported in that table. This table holds 150,000 to 200,000 clones, roughly 70% found once. Sequenced: PBMCs. The sequence was obtained from a woman between 45 and 60 years old in good health and CMV-seropositive. The genes are TRBV4-1 and TRBJ2-5; D ambiguous. The CDR3 region is CASSQVIRREETQYF. CDR3 sequence (DNA): TGCGCCAGCAGCCAAGTCATCCGTCGCGAAGAGACCCAGTACTTC.